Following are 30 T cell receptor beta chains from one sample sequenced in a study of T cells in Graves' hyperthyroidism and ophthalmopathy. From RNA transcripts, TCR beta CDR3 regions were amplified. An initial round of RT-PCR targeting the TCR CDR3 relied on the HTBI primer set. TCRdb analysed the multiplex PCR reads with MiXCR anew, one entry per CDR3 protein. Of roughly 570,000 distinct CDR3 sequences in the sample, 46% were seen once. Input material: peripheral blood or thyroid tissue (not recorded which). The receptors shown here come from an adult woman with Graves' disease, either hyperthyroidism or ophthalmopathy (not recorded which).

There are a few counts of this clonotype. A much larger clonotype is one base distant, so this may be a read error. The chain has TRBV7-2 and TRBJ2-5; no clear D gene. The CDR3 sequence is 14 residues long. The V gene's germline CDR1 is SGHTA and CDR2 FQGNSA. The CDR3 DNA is TGTGCCAGCAATGTTCGCGGCAGCCAAGGGACCCAGTACTTC. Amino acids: CASNVRGSQGTQYF.

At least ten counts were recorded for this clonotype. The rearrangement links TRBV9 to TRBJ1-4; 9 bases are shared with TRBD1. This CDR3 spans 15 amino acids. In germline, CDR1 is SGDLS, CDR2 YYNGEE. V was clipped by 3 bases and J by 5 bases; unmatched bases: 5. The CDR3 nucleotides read TGTGCCAGCAGCGCCGGGACAGGGATCAATGAAAAACTGTTTTTT. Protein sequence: CASSAGTGINEKLFF.

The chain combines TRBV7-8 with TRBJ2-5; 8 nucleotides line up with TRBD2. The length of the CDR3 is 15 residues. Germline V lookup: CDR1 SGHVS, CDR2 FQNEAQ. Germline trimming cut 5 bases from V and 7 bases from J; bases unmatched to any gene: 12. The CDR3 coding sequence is TGTGCCAGCAGCCCCGGGGGGGGGGGGGGGCGGACCCAGTACTTC. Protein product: CASSPGGGGGRTQYF.

CDR3 in amino acids: CASRTRRWTGRGGETQYF. For the CDR3, the DNA is TGTGCCAGCAGAACACGCCGGTGGACAGGCCGGGGGGGAGAGACCCAGTACTTC. The chain is built from TRBV28 and TRBJ2-5; D possibly corresponds to TRBD2 (8 bases). The V end was cut by 6 bases, the J end by 4 bases, with 27 bases between. The CDR3 loop spans 18 amino acids. Germline V gives CDR1 MDHEN, CDR2 SYDVKM. The complete variable domain, with remaining parts taken from reference TRBV28 and TRBJ2-5, reads DVKVTQSSRYLVKRTGEKVFLECVQDMDHENMFWYRQDPGLGLRLIYFSYDVKMKEKGDIPEGYSVSREKKERFSLILESASTNQTSMYLCASRTRRWTGRGGETQYFGPGTRLLVL.

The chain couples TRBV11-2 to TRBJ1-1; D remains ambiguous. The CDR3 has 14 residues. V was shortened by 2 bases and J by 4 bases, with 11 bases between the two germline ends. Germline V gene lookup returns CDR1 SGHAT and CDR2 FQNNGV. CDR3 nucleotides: TGTGCCAGCAGCTTAAGCCGCGGGAGCACTGAAGCTTTCTTT. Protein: CASSLSRGSTEAFF. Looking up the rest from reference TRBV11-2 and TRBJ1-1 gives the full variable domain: EAGVAQSPRYKIIEKRQSVAFWCNPISGHATLYWYQQILGQGPKLLIQFQNNGVVDDSQLPKDRFSAERLKGVDSTLKIQPAKLEDSAVYLCASSLSRGSTEAFFGQGTRLTVV.

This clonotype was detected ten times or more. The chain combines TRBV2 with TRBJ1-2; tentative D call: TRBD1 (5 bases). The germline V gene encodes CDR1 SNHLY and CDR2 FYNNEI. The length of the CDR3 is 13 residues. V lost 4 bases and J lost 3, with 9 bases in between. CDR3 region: CASSVEGDYGYTF. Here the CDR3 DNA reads TGTGCCAGCAGTGTAGAAGGGGACTATGGCTACACCTTC. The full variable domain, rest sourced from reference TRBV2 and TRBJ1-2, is EPEVTQTPSHQVTQMGQEVILRCVPISNHLYFYWYRQILGQKVEFLVSFYNNEISEKSEIFDDQFSVERPDGSNFTLKIRSTKLEDSAMYFCASSVEGDYGYTFGSGTRLTVV.

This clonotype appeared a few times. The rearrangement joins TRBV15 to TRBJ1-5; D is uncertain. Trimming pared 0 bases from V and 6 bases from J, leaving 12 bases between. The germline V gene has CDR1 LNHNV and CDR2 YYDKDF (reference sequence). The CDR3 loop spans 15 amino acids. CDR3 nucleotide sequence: TGTGCCACCAGCAGAGATGGTGTGCAGTCTCAGCCCCAGCATTTT. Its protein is CATSRDGVQSQPQHF.

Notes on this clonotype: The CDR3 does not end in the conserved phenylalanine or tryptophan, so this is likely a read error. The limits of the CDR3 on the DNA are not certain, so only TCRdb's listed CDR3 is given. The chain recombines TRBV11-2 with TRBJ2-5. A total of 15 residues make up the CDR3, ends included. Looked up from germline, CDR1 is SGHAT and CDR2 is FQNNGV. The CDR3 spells CASSLILRGGYTFGS.

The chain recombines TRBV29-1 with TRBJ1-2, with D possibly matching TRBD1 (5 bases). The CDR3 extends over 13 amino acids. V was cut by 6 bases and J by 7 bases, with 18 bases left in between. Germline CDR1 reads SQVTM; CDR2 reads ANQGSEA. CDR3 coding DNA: TGCAGCGTCCATTCAGGGATCGCTCTTGGCTACACCTTC. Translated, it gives CSVHSGIALGYTF.

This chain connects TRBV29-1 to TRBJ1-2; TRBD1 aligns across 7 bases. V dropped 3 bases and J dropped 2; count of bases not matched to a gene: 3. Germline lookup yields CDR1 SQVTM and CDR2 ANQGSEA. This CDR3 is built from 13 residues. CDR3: CSVDGRGNYGYTF. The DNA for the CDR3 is TGCAGCGTTGATGGCAGGGGGAACTATGGCTACACCTTC. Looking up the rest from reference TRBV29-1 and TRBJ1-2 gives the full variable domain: SAVISQKPSRDICQRGTSLTIQCQVDSQVTMMFWYRQQPGQSLTLIATANQGSEATYESGFVIDKFPISRPNLTFSTLTVSNMSPEDSSIYLCSVDGRGNYGYTFGSGTRLTVV.

CDR3 in DNA: TGTGCCAGCAGCTTCGGTGTTATGAGGGCCAACGTCCTGACTTTC. Amino acids: CASSFGVMRANVLTF. The J gene is TRBJ2-6, the V gene TRBV7-2; no clear D. The CDR3 sequence is 15 residues long. Per germline, CDR1 SGHTA and CDR2 FQGNSA. Trimming removed 3 bases from V and 5 bases from J, with 11 bases in between.

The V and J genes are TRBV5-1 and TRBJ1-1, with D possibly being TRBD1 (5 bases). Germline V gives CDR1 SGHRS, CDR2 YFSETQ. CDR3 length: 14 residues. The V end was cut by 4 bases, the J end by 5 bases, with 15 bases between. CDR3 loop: CASSPLQARTEAFF. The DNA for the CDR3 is TGCGCCAGCAGCCCGCTACAGGCTCGGACTGAAGCTTTCTTT.

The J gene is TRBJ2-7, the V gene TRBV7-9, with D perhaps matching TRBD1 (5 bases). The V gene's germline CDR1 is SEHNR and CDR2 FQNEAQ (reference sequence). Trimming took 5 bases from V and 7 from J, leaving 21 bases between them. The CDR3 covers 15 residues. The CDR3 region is CASSPISGYVREQYF. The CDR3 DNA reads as TGTGCCAGCAGCCCCATTTCAGGGTACGTGCGGGAGCAGTACTTC. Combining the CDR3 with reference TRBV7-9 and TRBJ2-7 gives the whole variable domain DTGVSQNPRHKITKRGQNVTFRCDPISEHNRLYWYRQTLGQGPEFLTYFQNEAQLEKSRLLSDRFSAERPKGSFSTLEIQRTEQGDSAMYLCASSPISGYVREQYFGPGTRLTVT.

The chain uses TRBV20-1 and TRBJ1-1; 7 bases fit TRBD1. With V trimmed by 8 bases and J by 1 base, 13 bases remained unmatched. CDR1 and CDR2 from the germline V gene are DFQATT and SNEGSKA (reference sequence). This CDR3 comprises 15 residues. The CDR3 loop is CSLTGRTGPNTEAFF. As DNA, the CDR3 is TGCAGTCTGACAGGTCGGACAGGCCCGAACACTGAAGCTTTCTTT.

CDR3: CATWQGSSNQPQHF. CDR3 bases: TGTGCCACATGGCAGGGGAGTAGCAATCAGCCCCAGCATTTT. The rearrangement uses TRBV28 and TRBJ1-5, with a weak D call TRBD1 (6 bases). Trimming took 10 bases from V and 0 from J, leaving 13 bases between them. The length of the CDR3 is 14 residues. Germline V gene sequence: CDR1 MDHEN, CDR2 SYDVKM.

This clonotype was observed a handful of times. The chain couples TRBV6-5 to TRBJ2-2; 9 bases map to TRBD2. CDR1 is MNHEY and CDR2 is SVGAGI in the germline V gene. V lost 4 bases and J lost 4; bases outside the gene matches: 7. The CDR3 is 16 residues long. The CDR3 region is CASSFIAGAVTGELFF. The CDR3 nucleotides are TGTGCCAGCAGTTTCATAGCGGGAGCGGTCACCGGGGAGCTGTTTTTT.

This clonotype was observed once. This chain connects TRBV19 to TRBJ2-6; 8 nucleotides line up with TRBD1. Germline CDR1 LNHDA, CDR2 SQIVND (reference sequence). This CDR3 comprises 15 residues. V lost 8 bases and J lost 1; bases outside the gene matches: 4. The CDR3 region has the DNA TGTGCCAGTCAAGGACAGGGTTCTGGGGCCAACGTCCTGACTTTC. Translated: CASQGQGSGANVLTF.

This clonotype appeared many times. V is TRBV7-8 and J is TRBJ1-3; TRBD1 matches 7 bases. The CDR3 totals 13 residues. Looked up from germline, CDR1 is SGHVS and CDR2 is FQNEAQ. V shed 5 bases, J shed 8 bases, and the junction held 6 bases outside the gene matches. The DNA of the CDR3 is TGTGCCAGCAGCCCGAACAGGGGAGACACCATATATTTT. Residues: CASSPNRGDTIYF.

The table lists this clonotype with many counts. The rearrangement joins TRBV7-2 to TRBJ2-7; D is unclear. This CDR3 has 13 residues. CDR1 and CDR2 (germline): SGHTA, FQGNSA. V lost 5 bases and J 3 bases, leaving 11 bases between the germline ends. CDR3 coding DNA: TGTGCCAGCAGCCTACCCGACGGCTACGAGCAGTACTTC. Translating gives CASSLPDGYEQYF.

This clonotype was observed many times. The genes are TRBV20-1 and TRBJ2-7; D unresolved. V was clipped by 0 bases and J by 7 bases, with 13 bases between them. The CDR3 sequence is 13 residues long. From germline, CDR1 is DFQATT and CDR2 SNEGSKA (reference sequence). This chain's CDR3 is CSARDVAPGEQYF. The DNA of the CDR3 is TGCAGTGCTAGAGATGTTGCCCCGGGTGAGCAGTACTTC.

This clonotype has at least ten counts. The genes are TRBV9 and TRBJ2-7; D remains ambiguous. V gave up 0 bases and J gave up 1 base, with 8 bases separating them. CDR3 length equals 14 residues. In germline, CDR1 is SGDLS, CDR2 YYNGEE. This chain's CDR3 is CASSVGLSSYEQYF. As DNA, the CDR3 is TGTGCCAGCAGCGTAGGTTTAAGTTCCTACGAGCAGTACTTC.

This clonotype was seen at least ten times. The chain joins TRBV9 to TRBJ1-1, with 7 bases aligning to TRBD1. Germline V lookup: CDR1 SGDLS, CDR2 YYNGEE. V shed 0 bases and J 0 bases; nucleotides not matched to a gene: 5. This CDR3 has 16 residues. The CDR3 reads CASSVAGGQMNTEAFF. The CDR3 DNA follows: TGTGCCAGCAGCGTAGCTGGGGGACAGATGAACACTGAAGCTTTCTTT.

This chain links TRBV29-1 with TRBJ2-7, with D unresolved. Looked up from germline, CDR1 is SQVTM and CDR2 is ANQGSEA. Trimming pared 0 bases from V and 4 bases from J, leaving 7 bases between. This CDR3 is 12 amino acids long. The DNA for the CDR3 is TGCAGCGTTGAAGAAGGCGGATACGAGCAGTACTTC. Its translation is CSVEEGGYEQYF.

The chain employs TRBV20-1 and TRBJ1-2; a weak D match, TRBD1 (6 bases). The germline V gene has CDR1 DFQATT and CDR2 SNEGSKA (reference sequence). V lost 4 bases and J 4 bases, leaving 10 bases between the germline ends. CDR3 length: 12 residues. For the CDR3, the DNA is TGCAGTGCTACCCGGACAGCCTATGGCTACACCTTC. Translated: CSATRTAYGYTF.

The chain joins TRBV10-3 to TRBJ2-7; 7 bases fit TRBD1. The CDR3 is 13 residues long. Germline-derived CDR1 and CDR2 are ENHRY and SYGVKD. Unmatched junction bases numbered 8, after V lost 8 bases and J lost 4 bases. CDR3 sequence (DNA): TGTGCCATCCTCCAGGCAGGGGGATACGAGCAGTACTTC. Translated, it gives CAILQAGGYEQYF.

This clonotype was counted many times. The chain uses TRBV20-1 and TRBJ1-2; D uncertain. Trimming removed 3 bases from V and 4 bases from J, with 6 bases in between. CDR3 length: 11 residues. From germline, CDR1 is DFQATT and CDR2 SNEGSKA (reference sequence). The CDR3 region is CSASLRYGYTF. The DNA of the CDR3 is TGCAGTGCTAGTCTTCGCTATGGCTACACCTTC.

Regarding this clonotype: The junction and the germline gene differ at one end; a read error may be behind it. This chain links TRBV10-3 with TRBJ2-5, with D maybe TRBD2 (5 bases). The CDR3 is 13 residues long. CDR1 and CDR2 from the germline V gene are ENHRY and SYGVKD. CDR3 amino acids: CASALTTQESQYF. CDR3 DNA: TGTGCCTCCGCGTTGACTACCCAAGAGTCCCAGTACTTC.

The CDR3 loop reads CASSSQGLPGANVLTF. In DNA, the CDR3 is TGTGCCAGCAGCTCACAGGGGCTCCCTGGGGCCAACGTCCTGACTTTC. This chain joins TRBV11-1 and TRBJ2-6, with 7 bases fitting TRBD1. The trim removed 4 bases at V and 2 bases at J, leaving 5 bases unmatched. The germline gives CDR1 SGHAT, CDR2 FQDESV (reference sequence). The CDR3 has 16 amino acids.

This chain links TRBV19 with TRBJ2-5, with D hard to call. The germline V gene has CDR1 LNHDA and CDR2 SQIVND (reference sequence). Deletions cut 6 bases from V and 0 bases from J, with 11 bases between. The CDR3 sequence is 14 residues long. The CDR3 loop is CASRTSGYQETQYF. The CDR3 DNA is TGTGCCAGTAGGACCAGTGGGTACCAAGAGACCCAGTACTTC.

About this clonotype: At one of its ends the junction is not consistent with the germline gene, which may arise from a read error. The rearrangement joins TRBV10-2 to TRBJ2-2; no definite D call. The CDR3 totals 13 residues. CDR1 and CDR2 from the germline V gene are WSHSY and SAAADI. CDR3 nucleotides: TGTGCCAGCAGTAAACTCTATAGCGGGGAGCTGTTTTTT. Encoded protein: CASSKLYSGELFF.